This passage covers 17 T cell receptor beta chains from one sample sequenced in a study of cytomegalovirus exposure and HLA in healthy donors. PCR involved 60 Vbeta and 13 Jbeta primers. TCRdb's copy holds only in-frame clones and misses some; the assay was immunoSEQ multiplex PCR. The data show about 120,000 clones, with about 10% seen just once and around 4.6% held by the top ten. Sequencing was performed on PBMCs. The source is a woman aged 18-30 years in good health and CMV-seropositive.

The chain is built from TRBV28 and TRBJ2-7; D might be TRBD2 (6 bases). V was cut by 3 bases and J by 1 base, with 10 bases left in between. The germline V gene has CDR1 MDHEN and CDR2 SYDVKM. The CDR3 is made up of 14 amino acids. The DNA for the CDR3 is TGTGCCAGCAGTTTGGAGGGAATGTCCTACGAGCAGTACTTC. This translates into CASSLEGMSYEQYF.

There are a few counts of this clone. The rearrangement joins TRBV30 to TRBJ2-5, with 8 nucleotides matching TRBD2. This CDR3 has 15 residues. The V segment lost 0 bases and the J segment 5 bases; nucleotides outside the gene matches: 8. Germline CDR1 is GTSNPN and CDR2 is SVGIG (reference sequence). CDR3 in amino acids: CAWSVGAGGHETQYF. The CDR3 region has the DNA TGTGCCTGGAGTGTAGGGGCGGGAGGTCACGAGACCCAGTACTTC.

In its sample, this clone was seen a few times. J is TRBJ1-4 and V is TRBV6-1; 10 bases align to TRBD1. The CDR3 length is 17 residues. CDR1 is MNHNS and CDR2 is SASEGT in the germline V gene. The junction had 9 bases not matched to a gene; V was cut back by 2 bases and J by 6 bases. The chain's CDR3 is CASSELPDRGQYEKLFF. Here the CDR3 DNA reads TGTGCCAGCAGTGAACTCCCAGACAGGGGGCAATATGAAAAACTGTTTTTT.

This clone has just a few counts. The chain combines TRBV7-9 with TRBJ1-3; D is unclear. V lost 3 bases, J lost 7 bases, and 10 bases lay in between. This CDR3 region has 13 residues. From germline, CDR1 is SEHNR and CDR2 FQNEAQ (reference sequence). The CDR3 here is CASSLWIGNTIYF. CDR3 in DNA: TGTGCCAGCAGCTTGTGGATCGGGAACACCATATATTTT.

This clone appeared a few times. V gene TRBV27 combines with J gene TRBJ2-3; TRBD2 is a possible D gene (5 bases). The CDR3 sequence is 13 residues long. V was shortened by 6 bases and J by 2 bases, with 9 bases between the two germline ends. Germline V lookup: CDR1 MNHEY, CDR2 SMNVEV (reference sequence). CDR3 amino acids: CASRQRITDTQYF. CDR3 DNA: TGTGCCAGCAGGCAGCGGATCACAGATACGCAGTATTTT.

The V and J genes are TRBV29-1 and TRBJ2-7, with TRBD1 matching 10 bases. CDR3 size: 12 residues. With 6 bases clipped from V and 5 bases from J, the junction kept 4 bases outside the gene matches. Looked up from germline, CDR1 is SQVTM and CDR2 is ANQGSEA. CDR3 coding DNA: TGCAGCGTGGGACAGGGGAGCGACGAGCAGTACTTC. Translated, it gives CSVGQGSDEQYF.

This chain connects TRBV7-2 to TRBJ2-1, with 10 bases lining up with TRBD2. The V gene end was trimmed by 2 bases and the J gene end by 4 bases; junction bases not matched to a gene: 2. The CDR3 extends over 15 amino acids. Germline V CDR1 and CDR2: SGHTA, FQGNSA. This CDR3 reads CASSLTSGVYNEQFF. DNA for the CDR3: TGTGCCAGCAGCTTAACTAGCGGGGTATACAATGAGCAGTTCTTC.

V is TRBV11-2 and J is TRBJ1-3, with D unresolved. The CDR3 totals 16 residues. Germline CDR1 is SGHAT and CDR2 is FQNNGV. V lost 5 bases and J 0 bases, leaving 14 bases between the germline ends. The DNA of the CDR3 is TGTGCCAGCAGCCCTAACGGAGCCTCCTCTGGAAACACCATATATTTT. This codes for CASSPNGASSGNTIYF. Looking up the rest from reference TRBV11-2 and TRBJ1-3 gives the full variable domain: EAGVAQSPRYKIIEKRQSVAFWCNPISGHATLYWYQQILGQGPKLLIQFQNNGVVDDSQLPKDRFSAERLKGVDSTLKIQPAKLEDSAVYLCASSPNGASSGNTIYFGEGSWLTVV.

This clone was found a few times. The rearrangement links TRBV30 to TRBJ1-5; TRBD1 matches at 8 bases. From germline, CDR1 is GTSNPN and CDR2 SVGIG (reference sequence). V gave up 5 bases and J gave up 4 bases; unmatched junction bases: 7. The CDR3 extends over 14 amino acids. CDR3 DNA sequence: TGTGCCTGGCGGGGGACAGGCGGGAATCAGCCCCAGCATTTT. Translating it yields CAWRGTGGNQPQHF.

The J gene is TRBJ1-2, the V gene TRBV6-1; D is ambiguous. The CDR3 is 14 residues long. V lost 5 bases and J 6 bases, leaving 16 bases between the germline ends. Germline V gene lookup returns CDR1 MNHNS and CDR2 SASEGT. In DNA form, the CDR3 reads TGTGCCAGCAGTTCCTCGGGAGGGTCGCATGGCTACACCTTC. Protein sequence: CASSSSGGSHGYTF.

The rearrangement joins TRBV7-8 to TRBJ2-2; no clear D gene. The CDR3 covers 14 residues. Germline V gene data show CDR1 as SGHVS and CDR2 as FQNEAQ. Trimming took off 2 bases at V and 8 bases at J, with 12 bases between the two ends. The CDR3 here is CASSLMAPVGELFF. The CDR3 DNA reads as TGTGCCAGCAGCTTAATGGCCCCCGTGGGGGAGCTGTTTTTT.

This clone has only a few counts. The chain carries TRBV18 and TRBJ1-5; possible D gene TRBD1, 5 bases. The V gene lost 2 bases and the J gene lost 0 bases, with 8 bases spanning the gap. In germline, CDR1 is KGHSH, CDR2 LQKENI. The length of the CDR3 is 15 residues. CDR3 nucleotide sequence: TGTGCCAGCTCACCAGACAGTTATAGCAATCAGCCCCAGCATTTT. Encoded protein: CASSPDSYSNQPQHF.

This clone has a handful of counts. The V gene is TRBV5-8, the J gene TRBJ1-5; D unresolved. CDR1 and CDR2 from the germline V gene are SGHTS and YDEGEE. Trimming removed 0 bases at V and 4 bases at J, with 11 bases between. CDR3 length: 15 amino acids. The CDR3 DNA follows: TGTGCCAGCAGCTTGGCCACCGGCGGGAATCAGCCCCAGCATTTT. Protein sequence: CASSLATGGNQPQHF.

This clone is medium-sized by share. The V gene is TRBV4-1, the J gene TRBJ1-4; D uncertain. V lost 1 base, J lost 8 bases, and 11 bases lay in between. The CDR3 is made up of 14 amino acids. CDR1 MGHRA and CDR2 YSYEKL come from the germline V gene. CDR3 bases: TGCGCCAGCAGCCAAGGACGTGAGAGGGAAAAACTGTTTTTT. Its protein product is CASSQGREREKLFF.

The rearrangement joins TRBV4-1 to TRBJ1-4, with TRBD1 as a possible D gene (5 bases). CDR1 is MGHRA and CDR2 is YSYEKL in the germline V gene. V gave up 1 base and J gave up 3 bases, with 21 bases separating them. There are 19 residues in the CDR3. CDR3 in DNA: TGCGCCAGCAGCCAAGGGATGGAGGGGTCGGAGGGTCCTAATGAAAAACTGTTTTTT. It encodes CASSQGMEGSEGPNEKLFF.

In its sample, this clone was seen a few times. J is TRBJ1-2 and V is TRBV5-4; D gene unclear. V lost 1 base to trimming and J lost 2 bases, with 6 bases between them. The CDR3 spans 13 residues. Germline CDR1 is SGHNT and CDR2 is YYREEE (reference sequence). The CDR3 coding sequence is TGTGCCAGCAGCTTGCTGGAGAACTATGGCTACACCTTC. This codes for CASSLLENYGYTF.

This clone has just a few counts. The chain joins TRBV2 to TRBJ1-5; D possibly corresponds to TRBD1 (5 bases). The V and J ends lost 0 bases and 6 bases respectively, with 18 bases between them. Germline assignment: CDR1 SNHLY and CDR2 FYNNEI. There are 17 residues in the CDR3. CDR3 sequence (DNA): TGTGCCAGCAGTGAAGCGGCCGCCTCCCAGGGTAGTCAGCCCCAGCATTTT. This sequence encodes CASSEAAASQGSQPQHF.